This T cell receptor (beta chain) is drawn from a study of blood T cell repertoires in COVID-19. Germline trimming cut 1 base from V and 3 bases from J; bases unmatched to any gene: 5. CDR3 length: 15 residues. Germline-derived CDR1 and CDR2 are SGHVS and FNYEAQ. Only in-frame clones appear in the TCRdb table, and some are missing; sequencing was by immunoSEQ multiplex PCR. Here the sample spans under 300,000 clones, roughly 87% being singletons. Source material: peripheral blood. This clonotype originated in a human donor in a cohort sampled during active COVID-19. J is TRBJ2-7 and V is TRBV7-6; 8 bases are a match to TRBD2. The chain's CDR3 is CASSLESRGGYEQYF. In DNA, the CDR3 is TGTGCCAGCAGCTTAGAATCCCGGGGGGGCTACGAGCAGTACTTC.